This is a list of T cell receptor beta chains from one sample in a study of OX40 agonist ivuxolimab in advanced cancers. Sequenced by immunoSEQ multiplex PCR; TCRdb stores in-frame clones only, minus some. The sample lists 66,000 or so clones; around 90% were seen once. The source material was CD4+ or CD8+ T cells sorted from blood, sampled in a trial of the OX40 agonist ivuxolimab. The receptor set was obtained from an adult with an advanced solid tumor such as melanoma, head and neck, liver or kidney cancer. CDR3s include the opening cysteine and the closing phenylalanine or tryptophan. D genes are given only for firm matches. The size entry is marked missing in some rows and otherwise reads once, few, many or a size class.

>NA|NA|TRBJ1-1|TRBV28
CASSPPGGLRTEAFF
TGTGCCAGCAGTCCTCCGGGCGGGCTGAGGACTGAAGCTTTCTTT
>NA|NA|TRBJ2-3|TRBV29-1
CSVDAGHTDTQYF
TGCAGCGTTGATGCGGGGCACACAGATACGCAGTATTTT
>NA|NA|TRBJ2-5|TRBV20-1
CSATPRETQYF
TGCAGTGCGACCCCCCGGGAGACCCAGTACTTC
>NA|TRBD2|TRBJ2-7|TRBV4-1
CASSQTSGSYEQYF
TGCGCCAGCAGCCAGACTAGCGGATCCTACGAGCAGTACTTC
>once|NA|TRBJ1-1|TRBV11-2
CASSTRGPTNTEAFF
TGTGCCAGCAGCACCCGTGGCCCTACTAACACTGAAGCTTTCTTT
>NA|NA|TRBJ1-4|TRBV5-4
CASSLVGADNEKLFF
TGTGCCAGCAGCTTGGTCGGGGCGGATAATGAAAAACTGTTTTTT
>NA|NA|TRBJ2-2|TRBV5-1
CASSLGTGVFTGELFF
TGCGCCAGCAGCTTGGGTACCGGGGTTTTCACCGGGGAGCTGTTTTTT
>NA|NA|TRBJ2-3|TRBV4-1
CASSQDSTDTQYF
TGCGCCAGCAGCCAAGACAGCACAGATACGCAGTATTTT
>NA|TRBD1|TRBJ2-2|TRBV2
CASRATGEELFF
TGTGCCAGCAGAGCGACAGGGGAGGAGCTGTTTTTT
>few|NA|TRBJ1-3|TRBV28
CASSPRGAPSGNTIYF
TGTGCCAGCAGCCCTAGGGGGGCCCCCTCTGGAAACACCATATATTTT
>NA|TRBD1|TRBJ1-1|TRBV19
CASSEGTGGTEAFF
TGTGCCAGTAGTGAGGGGACAGGGGGAACTGAAGCTTTCTTT
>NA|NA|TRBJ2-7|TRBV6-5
CASSLGTTYEQYF
TGTGCCAGCAGTTTAGGAACCACCTACGAGCAGTACTTC
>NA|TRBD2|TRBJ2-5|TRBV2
CASSEDGGVETQYF
TGTGCCAGCAGTGAAGACGGGGGGGTTGAGACCCAGTACTTC
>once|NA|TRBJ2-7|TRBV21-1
CASSNDRLYSYEQYF
TGTGCCAGCAGCAACGACAGATTATACTCCTACGAGCAGTACTTC
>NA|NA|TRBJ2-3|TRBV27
CASSLRGFTSTDTQYF
TGTGCCAGCAGTTTAAGAGGGTTCACTAGCACAGATACGCAGTATTTT
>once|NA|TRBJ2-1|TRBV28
CATILGNNEQFF
TGTGCCACCATCCTGGGGAACAATGAGCAGTTCTTC
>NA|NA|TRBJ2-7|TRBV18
CASSPPVTSSYEQYF
TGTGCCAGCTCACCACCCGTCACCAGCTCCTACGAGCAGTACTTC
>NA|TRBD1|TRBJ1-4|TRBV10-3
CAISDDTRQGVTNEKLFF
TGTGCCATCAGTGACGATACGAGACAGGGAGTTACTAATGAAAAACTGTTTTTT
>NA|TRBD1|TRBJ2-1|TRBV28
CASRGDSEVYNEQFF
TGTGCCAGCAGGGGGGACAGCGAAGTCTACAATGAGCAGTTCTTC
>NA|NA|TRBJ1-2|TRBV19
CASSPRQSANYGYTF
TGTGCCAGTAGTCCCCGACAGTCCGCTAACTATGGCTACACCTTC
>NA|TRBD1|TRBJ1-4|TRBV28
CASSDRGPANEKLFF
TGTGCCAGCTCGGACAGGGGGCCTGCTAATGAAAAACTGTTTTTT
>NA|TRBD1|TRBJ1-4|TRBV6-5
CASGQDGATNEKLFF
TGTGCCAGCGGACAGGACGGTGCAACTAATGAAAAACTGTTTTTT
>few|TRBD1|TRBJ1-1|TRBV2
CASRSGGTEAFF
TGTGCCAGCAGGTCAGGGGGCACTGAAGCTTTCTTT
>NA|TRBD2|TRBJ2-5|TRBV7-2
CASSFSSSGSETQYF
TGTGCCAGCAGCTTTAGTTCTAGCGGGAGCGAGACCCAGTACTTC
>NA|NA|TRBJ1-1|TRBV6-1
CASRTGHWNTEAFF
TGTGCCAGCAGGACGGGACACTGGAACACTGAAGCTTTCTTT
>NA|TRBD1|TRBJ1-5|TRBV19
CASSVRTGWMDQPQHF
TGTGCCAGTAGTGTACGGACAGGGTGGATGGATCAGCCCCAGCATTTT
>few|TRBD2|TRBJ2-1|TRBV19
CASSIDSTGTSVYNEQFF
TGTGCCAGTAGTATAGATAGTACCGGGACTAGCGTTTACAATGAGCAGTTCTTC
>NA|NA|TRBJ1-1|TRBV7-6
CASSLRGRQAGNTEAFF
TGTGCCAGCAGCTTAAGAGGTAGACAAGCAGGGAACACTGAAGCTTTCTTT
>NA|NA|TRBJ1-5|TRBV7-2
CASSLDRLSNQPQHF
TGTGCCAGCAGCCTTGACAGGCTAAGCAATCAGCCCCAGCATTTT
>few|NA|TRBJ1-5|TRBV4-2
CASSQVAGSGQPQHF
TGTGCCAGCAGCCAAGTCGCAGGGTCTGGACAGCCCCAGCATTTT
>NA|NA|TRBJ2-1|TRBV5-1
CASSSDPVTTEQFF
TGCGCCAGCAGCTCCGACCCCGTGACGACTGAGCAGTTCTTC
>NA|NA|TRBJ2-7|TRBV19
CASSWRGPSSYEQYF
TGTGCCAGTAGTTGGAGGGGCCCAAGCTCCTACGAGCAGTACTTC
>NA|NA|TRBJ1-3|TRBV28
CASSFEAAGNTIYF
TGTGCCAGCAGTTTTGAGGCAGCTGGAAACACCATATATTTT
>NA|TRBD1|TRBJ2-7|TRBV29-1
CSVETGDRRQEQYF
TGCAGCGTTGAAACCGGGGACAGACGTCAGGAGCAGTACTTC
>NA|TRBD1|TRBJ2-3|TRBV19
CASSSTGTASTDTQYF
TGTGCCAGTAGTTCGACCGGGACAGCAAGCACAGATACGCAGTATTTT
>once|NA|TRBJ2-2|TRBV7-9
CASSFSGADGELFF
TGTGCCAGCAGCTTCTCAGGGGCGGACGGGGAGCTGTTTTTT
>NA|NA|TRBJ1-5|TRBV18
CASSPDSSYSPQHF
TGTGCCAGCTCACCGGACAGTTCGTATTCGCCCCAGCATTTT
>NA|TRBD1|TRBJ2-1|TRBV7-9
CASSPAPTGQGYNEQFF
TGTGCCAGCAGCCCCGCCCCCACGGGACAGGGGTACAATGAGCAGTTCTTC
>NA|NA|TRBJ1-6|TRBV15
CATSRGFYNSPLHF
TGTGCCACCAGCAGAGGGTTCTATAATTCACCCCTCCACTTT
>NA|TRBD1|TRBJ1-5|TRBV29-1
CSVGTGLSNQPQHF
TGCAGCGTCGGGACAGGGTTGAGCAATCAGCCCCAGCATTTT
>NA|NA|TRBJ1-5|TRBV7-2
CASSLFNNQPQHF
TGTGCCAGCAGCTTATTTAACAATCAGCCCCAGCATTTT
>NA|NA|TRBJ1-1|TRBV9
CASSPTAVRTEAFF
TGTGCCAGCAGCCCCACGGCGGTAAGGACTGAAGCTTTCTTT
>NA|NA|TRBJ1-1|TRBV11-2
CASSFSGVNTEAFF
TGTGCCAGCAGCTTTAGCGGGGTGAACACTGAAGCTTTCTTT
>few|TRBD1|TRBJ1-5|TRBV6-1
CASSGTGGHSNQPQHF
TGTGCCAGCAGTGGTACAGGGGGACATAGCAATCAGCCCCAGCATTTT
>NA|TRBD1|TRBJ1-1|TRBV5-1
CASSWRTGRDTEAFF
TGCGCCAGCAGCTGGAGGACAGGGCGGGACACTGAAGCTTTCTTT
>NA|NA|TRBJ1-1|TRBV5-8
CASSLMGMVTEAFF
TGTGCCAGCAGCTTAATGGGGATGGTCACTGAAGCTTTCTTT
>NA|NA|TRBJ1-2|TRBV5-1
CASRAAEGAGYTF
TGCGCCAGCAGGGCTGCGGAAGGGGCTGGCTACACCTTC
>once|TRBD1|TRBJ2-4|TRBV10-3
CAISRDREGNIQYF
TGTGCCATCAGCCGGGACAGGGAGGGAAACATTCAGTACTTC
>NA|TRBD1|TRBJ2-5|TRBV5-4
CASSPQTGGGETQYF
TGTGCCAGCAGCCCCCAGACAGGGGGTGGGGAGACCCAGTACTTC
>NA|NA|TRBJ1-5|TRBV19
CASSSLQGGRSNQPQHF
TGTGCCAGTAGTAGTTTACAGGGAGGAAGGAGCAATCAGCCCCAGCATTTT
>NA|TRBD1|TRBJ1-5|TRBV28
CASSRYRTGGGQPQHF
TGTGCCAGCAGCCGCTATCGTACAGGGGGCGGGCAGCCCCAGCATTTT
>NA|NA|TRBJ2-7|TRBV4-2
CASSQETGITYEQYF
TGTGCCAGCAGCCAGGAAACGGGGATTACCTACGAGCAGTACTTC
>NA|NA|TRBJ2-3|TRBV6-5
CASSPLAGVDTQYF
TGTGCCAGCAGTCCCCTCGCCGGGGTAGATACGCAGTATTTT
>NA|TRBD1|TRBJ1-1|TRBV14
CASSHPPGGRRTEAFF
TGTGCCAGCAGCCATCCTCCAGGGGGCCGTCGAACTGAAGCTTTCTTT